The clone carrying this TCR beta chain showed up just a few times. Its antigen is as yet unknown. These data come from a study of T-cell reconstitution after alpha-beta-depleted transplantation in children. Study results and caveats: Once a year had passed after transplant, T-cell counts and diversity came mostly from newly produced T cells. The study reportedly traced alpha-beta T cells about two months after transplant to several hundred expanded graft clones. Where some patients showed high TCRbeta diversity at day 60, it came from recipient T cells and thymic progenitors that had survived.

Unique molecular identifiers were used in preparing the TCRbeta library. TCRdb used MiXCR to reprocess the PCR reads, holding one entry per CDR3 protein. This table holds 550,000 to 600,000 distinct CDR3 sequences, under 25% found once. The CDR3 extends over 13 amino acids. CDR1 WSHSY and CDR2 SAAADI come from the germline V gene. Trimming cost V 4 bases and J 8 bases, with 12 bases left between them. This receptor was taken from a boy under three years old who had a stem cell transplant for acute myeloid leukemia, so the T cells may come from the graft donor. Source: PBMCs, mostly from graft donor cells, taken 360 days after TCRalphabeta/CD19-depleted stem cell transplant. The V gene is TRBV10-2, the J gene TRBJ2-1, with D possibly being TRBD1 (5 bases). CDR3 sequence: CASSATWGDEQFF. DNA for the CDR3: TGCGCCAGCAGTGCGACTTGGGGCGATGAGCAGTTCTTC.